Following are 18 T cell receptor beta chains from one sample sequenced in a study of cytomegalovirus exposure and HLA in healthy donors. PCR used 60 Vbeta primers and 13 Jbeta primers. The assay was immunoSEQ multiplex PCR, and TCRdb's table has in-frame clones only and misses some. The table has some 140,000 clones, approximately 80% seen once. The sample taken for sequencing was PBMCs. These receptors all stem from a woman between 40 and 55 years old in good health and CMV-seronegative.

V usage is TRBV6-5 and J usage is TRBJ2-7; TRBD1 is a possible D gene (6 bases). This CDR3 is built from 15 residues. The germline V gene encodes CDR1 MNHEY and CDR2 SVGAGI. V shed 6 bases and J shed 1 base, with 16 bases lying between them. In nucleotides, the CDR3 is TGTGCCAGCAGGGGGTCGACAGGAAAATCCTACGAGCAGTACTTC. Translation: CASRGSTGKSYEQYF.

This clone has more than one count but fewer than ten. The CDR3: CASSQDTGGGWEKLFF. The DNA of the CDR3 is TGCGCCAGCAGCCAGGACACCGGGGGAGGGTGGGAAAAACTGTTTTTT. This chain uses TRBV4-1 with TRBJ1-4, with D perhaps TRBD1 (5 bases). The germline V gene has CDR1 MGHRA and CDR2 YSYEKL. The CDR3 consists of 16 residues. With 3 bases removed from V and 8 bases from J, the gap between germline ends came to 19 bases.

CDR3 nucleotides: TGTGCCTGGAGCCAGACAGGGAACTATGGCTACACCTTC. This encodes CAWSQTGNYGYTF. The chain has TRBV30 and TRBJ1-2; 7 positions match TRBD1. From germline, CDR1 is GTSNPN and CDR2 SVGIG (reference sequence). The CDR3 length is 13 residues. The junction had 3 bases not matched to a gene; V was cut back by 3 bases and J by 2 bases.

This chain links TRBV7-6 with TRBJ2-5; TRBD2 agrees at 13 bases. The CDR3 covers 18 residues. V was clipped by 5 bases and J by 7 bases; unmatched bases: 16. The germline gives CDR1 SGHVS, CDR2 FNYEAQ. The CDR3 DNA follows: TGTGCCAGCAGCCAAGGCCTAAGGACTAGCGGGAGCGGGGGGACCCAGTACTTC. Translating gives CASSQGLRTSGSGGTQYF.

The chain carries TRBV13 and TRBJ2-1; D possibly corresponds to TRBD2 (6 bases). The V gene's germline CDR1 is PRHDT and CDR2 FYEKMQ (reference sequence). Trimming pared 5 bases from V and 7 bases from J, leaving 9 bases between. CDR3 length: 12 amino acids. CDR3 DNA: TGTGCCAGCAGCCCTGCGGGGAATGAGCAGTTCTTC. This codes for CASSPAGNEQFF.

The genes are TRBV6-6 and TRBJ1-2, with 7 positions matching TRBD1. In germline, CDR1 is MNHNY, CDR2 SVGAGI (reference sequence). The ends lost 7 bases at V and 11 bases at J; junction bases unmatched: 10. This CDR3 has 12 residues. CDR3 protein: CASTDRDSGYTF. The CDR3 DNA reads TGTGCCAGCACCGACAGGGATAGCGGTTACACCTTC.

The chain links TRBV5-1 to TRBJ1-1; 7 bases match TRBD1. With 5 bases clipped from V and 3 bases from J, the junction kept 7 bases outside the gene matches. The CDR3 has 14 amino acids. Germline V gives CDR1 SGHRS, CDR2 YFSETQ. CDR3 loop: CASSSRGGDTEAFF. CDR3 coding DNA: TGCGCCAGCAGTTCAAGAGGGGGCGACACTGAAGCTTTCTTT.

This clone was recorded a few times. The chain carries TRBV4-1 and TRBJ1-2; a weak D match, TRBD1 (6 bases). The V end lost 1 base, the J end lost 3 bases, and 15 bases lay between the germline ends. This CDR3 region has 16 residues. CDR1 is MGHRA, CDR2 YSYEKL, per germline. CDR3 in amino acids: CASSQARVQGYYGYTF. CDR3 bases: TGCGCCAGCAGCCAAGCCCGGGTTCAGGGGTACTATGGCTACACCTTC.

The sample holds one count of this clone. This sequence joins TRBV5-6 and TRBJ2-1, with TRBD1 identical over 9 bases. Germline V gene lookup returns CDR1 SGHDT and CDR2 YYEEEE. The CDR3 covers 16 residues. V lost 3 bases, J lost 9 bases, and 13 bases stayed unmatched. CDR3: CASSSIFWTGESEQFF. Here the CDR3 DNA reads TGTGCCAGCAGCTCAATCTTCTGGACAGGGGAGAGTGAGCAGTTCTTC.

CDR3 sequence reads: CASSQSGTPLSEQYF. CDR3 coding DNA: TGTGCCAGCAGTCAAAGCGGGACCCCCCTCTCCGAGCAGTACTTC. The genes are TRBV2 and TRBJ2-7, with 7 bases matching TRBD2. Losses at the gene ends were 5 bases for V and 6 bases for J; bases not matched to a gene: 13. Germline V gene sequence: CDR1 SNHLY, CDR2 FYNNEI. The CDR3 extends over 15 amino acids.

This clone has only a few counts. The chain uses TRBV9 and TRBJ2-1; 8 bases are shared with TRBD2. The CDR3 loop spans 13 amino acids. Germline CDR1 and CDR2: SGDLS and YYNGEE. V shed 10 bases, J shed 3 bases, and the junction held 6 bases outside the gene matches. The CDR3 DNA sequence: TGTGCCCACTCACGGGGGGGCTACAATGAGCAGTTCTTC. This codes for CAHSRGGYNEQFF.

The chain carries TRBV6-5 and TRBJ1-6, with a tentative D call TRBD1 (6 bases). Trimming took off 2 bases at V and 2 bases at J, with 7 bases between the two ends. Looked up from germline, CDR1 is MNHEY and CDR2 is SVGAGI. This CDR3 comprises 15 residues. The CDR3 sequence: CASSYGGPYNSPLHF. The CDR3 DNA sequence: TGTGCCAGCAGTTACGGGGGCCCCTATAATTCACCCCTCCACTTT.

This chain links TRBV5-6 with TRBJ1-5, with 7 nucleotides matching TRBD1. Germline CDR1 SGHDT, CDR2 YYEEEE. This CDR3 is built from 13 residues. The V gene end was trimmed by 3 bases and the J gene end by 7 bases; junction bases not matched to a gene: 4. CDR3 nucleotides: TGTGCCAGCAGCTCGACAGGGAGCCAGCCCCAGCATTTT. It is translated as CASSSTGSQPQHF.

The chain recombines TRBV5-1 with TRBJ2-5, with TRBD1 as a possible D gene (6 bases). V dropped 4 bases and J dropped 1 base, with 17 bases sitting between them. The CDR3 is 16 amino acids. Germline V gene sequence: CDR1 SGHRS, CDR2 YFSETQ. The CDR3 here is CASSMGPGEFQETQYF. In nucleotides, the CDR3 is TGCGCCAGCAGCATGGGGCCAGGGGAATTCCAAGAGACCCAGTACTTC. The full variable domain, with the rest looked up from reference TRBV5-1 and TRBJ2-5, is KAGVTQTPRYLIKTRGQQVTLSCSPISGHRSVSWYQQTPGQGLQFLFEYFSETQRNKGNFPGRFSGRQFSNSRSEMNVSTLELGDSALYLCASSMGPGEFQETQYFGPGTRLLVL.

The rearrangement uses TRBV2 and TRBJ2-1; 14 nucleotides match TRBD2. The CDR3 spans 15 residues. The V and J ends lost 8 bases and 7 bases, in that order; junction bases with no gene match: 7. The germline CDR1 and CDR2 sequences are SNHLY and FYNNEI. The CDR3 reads CASRRLAGGPNEQFF. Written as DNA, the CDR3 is TGTGCCAGCCGGAGACTAGCGGGAGGGCCAAATGAGCAGTTCTTC.

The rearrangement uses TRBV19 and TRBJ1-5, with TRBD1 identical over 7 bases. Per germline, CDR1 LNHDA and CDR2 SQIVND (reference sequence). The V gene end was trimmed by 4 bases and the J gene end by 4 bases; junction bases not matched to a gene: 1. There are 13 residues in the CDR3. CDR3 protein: CASSNRGNQPQHF. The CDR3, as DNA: TGTGCCAGTAGTAACAGGGGTAATCAGCCCCAGCATTTT.

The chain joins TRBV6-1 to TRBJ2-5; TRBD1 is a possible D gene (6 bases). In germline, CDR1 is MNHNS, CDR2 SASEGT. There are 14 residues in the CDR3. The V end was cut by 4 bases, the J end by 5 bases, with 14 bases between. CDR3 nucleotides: TGTGCCAGCAGTGCTGGTGTAGGGGGTGAGACCCAGTACTTC. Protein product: CASSAGVGGETQYF.

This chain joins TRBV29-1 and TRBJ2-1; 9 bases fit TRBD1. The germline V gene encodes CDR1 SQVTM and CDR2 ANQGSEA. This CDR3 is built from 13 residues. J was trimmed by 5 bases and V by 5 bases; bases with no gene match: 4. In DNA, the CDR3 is TGCAGCGTTCGGGACAGGGTAGACAATGAGCAGTTCTTC. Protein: CSVRDRVDNEQFF.